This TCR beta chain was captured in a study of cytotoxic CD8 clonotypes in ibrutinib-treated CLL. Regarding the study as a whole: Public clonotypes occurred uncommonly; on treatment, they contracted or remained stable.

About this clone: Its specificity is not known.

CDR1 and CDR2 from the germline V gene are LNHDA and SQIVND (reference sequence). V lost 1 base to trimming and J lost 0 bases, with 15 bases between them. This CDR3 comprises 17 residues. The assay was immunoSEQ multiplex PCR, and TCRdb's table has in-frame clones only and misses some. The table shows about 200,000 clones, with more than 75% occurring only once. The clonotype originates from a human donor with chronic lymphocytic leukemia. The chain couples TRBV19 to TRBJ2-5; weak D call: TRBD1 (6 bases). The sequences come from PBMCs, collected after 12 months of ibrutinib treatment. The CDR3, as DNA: TGTGCCAGTAGTATAGCGTGGGGGCGAACTTACCAAGAGACCCAGTACTTC. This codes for CASSIAWGRTYQETQYF.